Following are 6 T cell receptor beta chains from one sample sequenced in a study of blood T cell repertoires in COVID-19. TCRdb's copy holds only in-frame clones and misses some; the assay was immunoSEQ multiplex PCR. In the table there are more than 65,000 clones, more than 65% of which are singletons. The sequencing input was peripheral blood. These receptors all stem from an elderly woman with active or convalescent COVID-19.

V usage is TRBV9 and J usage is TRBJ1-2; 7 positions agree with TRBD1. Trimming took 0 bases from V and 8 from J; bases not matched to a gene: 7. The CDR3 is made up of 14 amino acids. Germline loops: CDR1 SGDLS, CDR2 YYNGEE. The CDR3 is CASSVATGVRGYTF. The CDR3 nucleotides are TGTGCCAGCAGCGTAGCTACAGGGGTAAGAGGCTACACCTTC. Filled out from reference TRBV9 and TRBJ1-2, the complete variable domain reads DSGVTQTPKHLITATGQRVTLRCSPRSGDLSVYWYQQSLDQGLQFLIQYYNGEERAKGNILERFSAQQFPDLHSELNLSSLELGDSALYFCASSVATGVRGYTFGSGTRLTVV.

CDR3 DNA sequence: TGTGCCACCAGCAGAGATAGGAGGGAAGGAGCTTTCTTT. It codes for CATSRDRREGAFF. The rearrangement joins TRBV15 to TRBJ1-1; D uncertain. CDR3 length: 13 amino acids. V was clipped by 0 bases and J by 10 bases, with 12 bases between them. Germline-derived CDR1 and CDR2 are LNHNV and YYDKDF (reference sequence).

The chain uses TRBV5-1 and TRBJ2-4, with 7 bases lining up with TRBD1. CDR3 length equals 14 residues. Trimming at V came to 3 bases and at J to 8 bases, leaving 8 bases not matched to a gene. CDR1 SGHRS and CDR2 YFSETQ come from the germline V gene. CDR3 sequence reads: CASSWGQFKDIQYF. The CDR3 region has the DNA TGCGCCAGCAGCTGGGGACAGTTCAAGGACATTCAGTACTTC.

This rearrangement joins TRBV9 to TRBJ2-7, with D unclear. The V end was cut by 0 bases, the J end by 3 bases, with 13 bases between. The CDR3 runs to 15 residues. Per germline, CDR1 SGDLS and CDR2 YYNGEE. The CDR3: CASSVGGRPIYEQYF. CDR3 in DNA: TGTGCCAGCAGCGTAGGAGGAAGGCCTATCTACGAGCAGTACTTC.

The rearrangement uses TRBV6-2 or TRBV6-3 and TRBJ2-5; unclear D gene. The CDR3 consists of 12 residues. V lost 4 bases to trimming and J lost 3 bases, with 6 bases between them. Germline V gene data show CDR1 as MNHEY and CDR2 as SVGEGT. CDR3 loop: CASSWSKETQYF. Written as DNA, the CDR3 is TGTGCCAGCAGTTGGAGCAAAGAGACCCAGTACTTC.

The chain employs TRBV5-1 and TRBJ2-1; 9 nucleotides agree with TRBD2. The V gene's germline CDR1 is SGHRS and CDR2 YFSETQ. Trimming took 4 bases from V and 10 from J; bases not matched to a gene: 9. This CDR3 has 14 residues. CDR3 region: CASSPGLASGEQFF. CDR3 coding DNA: TGCGCCAGCAGCCCCGGACTAGCGTCCGGGGAGCAGTTCTTC.